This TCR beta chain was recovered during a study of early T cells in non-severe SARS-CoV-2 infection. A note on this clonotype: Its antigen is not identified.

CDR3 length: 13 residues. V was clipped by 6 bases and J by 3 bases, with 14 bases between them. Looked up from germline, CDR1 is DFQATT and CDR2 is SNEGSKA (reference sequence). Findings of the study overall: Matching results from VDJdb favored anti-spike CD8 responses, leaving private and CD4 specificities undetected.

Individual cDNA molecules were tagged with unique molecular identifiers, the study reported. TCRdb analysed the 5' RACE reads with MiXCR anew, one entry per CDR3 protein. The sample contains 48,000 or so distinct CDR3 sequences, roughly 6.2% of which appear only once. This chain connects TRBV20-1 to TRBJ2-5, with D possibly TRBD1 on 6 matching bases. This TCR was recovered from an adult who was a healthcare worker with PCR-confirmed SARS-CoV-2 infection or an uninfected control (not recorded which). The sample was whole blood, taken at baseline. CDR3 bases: TGCAGTGCCCGAGGACAGTTCGAAGAGACCCAGTACTTC. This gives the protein CSARGQFEETQYF.